This entry features one TCR beta chain sequence. Its antigen remains unidentified. CD8+ and CD4+ T cells taken from blood had their TCR beta sequenced. The CDR3 totals 13 residues. From germline, CDR1 is SGHTA and CDR2 FQGTGA. Trimming stripped 3 bases from V and 9 bases from J, with 12 bases between. This entry belongs to a study of CD8 T cells in Susac syndrome. RNA totalling roughly 0.45 to 1 ug underwent reverse transcription with random hexamers. The immunoSEQ assay covered 54 Vbeta and 13 Jbeta segments for CDR3. One entry per CDR3 protein results from TCRdb running MiXCR on the immunoSEQ multiplex PCR reads. This table has 150,000 to 200,000 distinct CDR3 sequences, roughly 95% appearing once. Notes on the study in general: Only a relatively small number of individuals were included in the TCR sequencing and HLA analysis.

The TCR sequence derives from a human donor with multiple sclerosis. This chain joins TRBV7-3 and TRBJ2-1; D tentatively reads TRBD1 or TRBD2 (5 bases each). The sequencing input was CD8+ T cells from PBMCs. Written as DNA, the CDR3 is TGTGCCAGCAGCTTTGGACCTGGGGGTGAGCAGTTCTTC. Encoded protein: CASSFGPGGEQFF.